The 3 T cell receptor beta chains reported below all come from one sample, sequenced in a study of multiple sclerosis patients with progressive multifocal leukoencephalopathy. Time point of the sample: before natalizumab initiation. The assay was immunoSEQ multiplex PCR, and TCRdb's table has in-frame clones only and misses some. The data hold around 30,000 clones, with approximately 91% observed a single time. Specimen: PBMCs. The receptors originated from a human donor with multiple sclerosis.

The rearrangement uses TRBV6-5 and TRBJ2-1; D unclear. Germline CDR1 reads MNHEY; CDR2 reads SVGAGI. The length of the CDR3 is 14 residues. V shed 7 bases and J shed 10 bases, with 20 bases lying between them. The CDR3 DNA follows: TGTGCCAGCACCCGCAGGATGGAAGTGAGGGAGCAGTTCTTC. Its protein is CASTRRMEVREQFF.

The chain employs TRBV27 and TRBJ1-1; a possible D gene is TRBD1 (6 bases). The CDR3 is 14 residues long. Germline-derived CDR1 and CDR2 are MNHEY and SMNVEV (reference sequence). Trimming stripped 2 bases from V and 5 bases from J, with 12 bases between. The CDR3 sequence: CASSLGGAWTEAFF. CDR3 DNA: TGTGCCAGCAGTTTAGGGGGCGCGTGGACTGAAGCTTTCTTT.

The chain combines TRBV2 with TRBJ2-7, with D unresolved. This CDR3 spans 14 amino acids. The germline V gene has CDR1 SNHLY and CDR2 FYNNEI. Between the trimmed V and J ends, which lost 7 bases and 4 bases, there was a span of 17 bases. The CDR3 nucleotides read TGTGCCAGCATATTAAACCTGGCGGAGTACGAGCAGTACTTC. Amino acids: CASILNLAEYEQYF.